What follows are 27 T cell receptor beta chains derived from one specimen sequenced in a study of CD8 T cells in Susac syndrome. Random hexamers served to reverse transcribe roughly 0.5 to 1 ug RNA. TCRdb re-derived calls from the immunoSEQ multiplex PCR reads in MiXCR, one entry per CDR3 protein. This sample yields 200,000 or so distinct CDR3 sequences, of which 90% to 95% are seen a single time; just under 0.095% belongs to the top ten. The sequenced sample was CD4+ T cells from PBMCs. These receptors originate from a human donor with multiple sclerosis.

The chain has TRBV3-1 and TRBJ1-5; D call uncertain. Deletions cut 0 bases from V and 6 bases from J, with 18 bases between. Germline-derived CDR1 and CDR2 are LGHDT and YNNKEL (reference sequence). CDR3 length equals 17 residues. CDR3 in amino acids: CASSQDRSAGPGQPQHF. CDR3 sequence (DNA): TGTGCCAGCAGCCAAGATAGGTCGGCAGGTCCGGGTCAGCCCCAGCATTTT.

CDR3 in DNA: TGTGCCTGGGACAGGTTTATTAACTATGGCTACACCTTC. Encoded protein: CAWDRFINYGYTF. The chain links TRBV30 to TRBJ1-2; D perhaps matches TRBD1 (6 bases). The CDR3 extends over 13 amino acids. Germline-derived CDR1 and CDR2 are GTSNPN and SVGIG (reference sequence). V was pared by 5 bases and J by 1 base, with 11 bases between.

The chain employs TRBV29-1 and TRBJ1-2, with D tentatively TRBD1 (5 bases). CDR3 size: 12 residues. The V and J ends lost 3 bases and 8 bases respectively, with 13 bases between them. Germline CDR1 is SQVTM and CDR2 is ANQGSEA. CDR3 nucleotide sequence: TGCAGCGTTGATAGGGCAGGGAAGGGCTACACCTTC. This gives the protein CSVDRAGKGYTF.

This sequence joins TRBV20-1 and TRBJ2-2, with 7 bases matching TRBD1. Germline V gene data show CDR1 as DFQATT and CDR2 as SNEGSKA (reference sequence). Germline trimming cut 3 bases from V and 4 bases from J; bases unmatched to any gene: 5. This CDR3 spans 14 amino acids. The chain's CDR3 is CSASFQGVTGELFF. CDR3 coding DNA: TGCAGTGCTAGTTTTCAGGGGGTCACCGGGGAGCTGTTTTTT.

The rearrangement links TRBV7-9 to TRBJ1-2, with D hard to call. The length of the CDR3 is 16 residues. Between the trimmed V and J ends, which lost 0 bases and 2 bases, there was a span of 13 bases. Germline-derived CDR1 and CDR2 are SEHNR and FQNEAQ (reference sequence). CDR3 coding DNA: TGTGCCAGCAGCTTAGCAGCGGGAGGGCTGAACTATGGCTACACCTTC. Amino acid sequence: CASSLAAGGLNYGYTF.

The chain uses TRBV7-3 and TRBJ1-6; 10 bases are shared with TRBD1. Germline V gene lookup returns CDR1 SGHTA and CDR2 FQGTGA. V lost 5 bases and J lost 8; bases outside the gene matches: 3. The CDR3 is 14 amino acids. The CDR3 DNA follows: TGTGCCAGCAGCACGGGACAGGGGCATTCACCCCTCCACTTT. Translation gives CASSTGQGHSPLHF.

The chain is built from TRBV20-1 and TRBJ2-3; 11 positions agree with TRBD2. This CDR3 spans 13 amino acids. CDR1 is DFQATT and CDR2 is SNEGSKA in the germline V gene (reference sequence). V was pared by 6 bases and J by 7 bases, with 6 bases of the junction left unmatched. CDR3 sequence (DNA): TGCAGTGCCCCACTAGCGGGAGTGTATACGCAGTATTTT. Residues: CSAPLAGVYTQYF.

The chain uses TRBV9 and TRBJ2-1; the D gene is possibly TRBD2 (5 bases). The CDR3 is 15 amino acids. Germline V gene lookup returns CDR1 SGDLS and CDR2 YYNGEE. Trimming took 0 bases from V and 1 from J, leaving 8 bases between them. The CDR3 sequence is CASSVDGKSYNEQFF. CDR3 in DNA: TGTGCCAGCAGCGTAGACGGGAAATCCTACAATGAGCAGTTCTTC.

This clonotype has a handful of counts. This rearrangement joins TRBV12-3 or TRBV12-4 to TRBJ2-5, with D unresolved. The length of the CDR3 is 12 residues. The V gene lost 2 bases and the J gene lost 0 bases, with 1 base spanning the gap. CDR3 DNA sequence: TGTGCCAGCAGTTTAAACCAAGAGACCCAGTACTTC. Protein: CASSLNQETQYF.

This clonotype occurred once. The V and J genes are TRBV29-1 and TRBJ1-1; possible D gene TRBD1, 5 bases. With 7 bases removed from V and 5 bases from J, the gap between germline ends came to 11 bases. The CDR3 has 11 amino acids. Germline CDR1 is SQVTM and CDR2 is ANQGSEA. CDR3 DNA sequence: TGCAGCGGACAGAAGGGGACTGAAGCTTTCTTT. Translated: CSGQKGTEAFF.

The chain is built from TRBV10-3 and TRBJ2-2, with TRBD1 matching 8 bases. With V trimmed by 6 bases and J by 3 bases, 9 bases remained unmatched. The germline V gene has CDR1 ENHRY and CDR2 SYGVKD. CDR3 length equals 16 residues. DNA for the CDR3: TGTGCCATCAGCGGACAGGGTGATCCCTACACCGGGGAGCTGTTTTTT. This sequence encodes CAISGQGDPYTGELFF.

The genes are TRBV20-1 and TRBJ2-7; 7 bases are a match to TRBD1. V was clipped by 2 bases and J by 5 bases; unmatched bases: 9. The CDR3 spans 14 residues. Germline V lookup: CDR1 DFQATT, CDR2 SNEGSKA (reference sequence). DNA of the CDR3: TGCAGTGCTAGATTGACAGGGTCGGGACACGAGCAGTACTTC. Translating it yields CSARLTGSGHEQYF.

Here the CDR3 DNA reads TGTGCCAGCAGTAGACAGGGAAATGAGCAGTTCTTC. It is translated as CASSRQGNEQFF. This chain joins TRBV2 and TRBJ2-1, with 7 positions matching TRBD1. J gave up 7 bases and V 5 bases, and 2 bases lay outside the gene matches. The length of the CDR3 is 12 residues. The germline gives CDR1 SNHLY, CDR2 FYNNEI.

The rearrangement uses TRBV29-1 and TRBJ2-3, with 9 bases lining up with TRBD1. Germline CDR1 is SQVTM and CDR2 is ANQGSEA. CDR3 length: 14 amino acids. The V segment lost 7 bases and the J segment 2 bases; nucleotides outside the gene matches: 7. CDR3 in amino acids: CSAEGQGDTDTQYF. As DNA, the CDR3 is TGCAGCGCCGAGGGACAGGGAGACACAGATACGCAGTATTTT.

The genes are TRBV27 and TRBJ1-6; D remains unclear. The CDR3 length is 12 residues. The germline V and J ends were trimmed by 6 bases and 7 bases, with 7 bases remaining between them. Looked up from germline, CDR1 is MNHEY and CDR2 is SMNVEV (reference sequence). CDR3 nucleotide sequence: TGTGCCAGCAGGGAAGGGAATTCACCCCTCCACTTT. Translated, it gives CASREGNSPLHF.

The chain carries TRBV30 and TRBJ1-2; no clear D. The CDR3 runs 12 residues. Germline-derived CDR1 and CDR2 are GTSNPN and SVGIG (reference sequence). Trimming removed 5 bases at V and 3 bases at J, with 10 bases between. The CDR3 loop is CAWERHDYGYTF. The CDR3 DNA reads as TGTGCCTGGGAAAGGCACGACTATGGCTACACCTTC.

The chain couples TRBV20-1 to TRBJ2-1; possibly TRBD1 or TRBD2 for D (6 bases each). V lost 2 bases and J 2 bases, leaving 10 bases between the germline ends. From germline, CDR1 is DFQATT and CDR2 SNEGSKA (reference sequence). The CDR3 has 14 residues. CDR3 in amino acids: CSARRGVPYNEQFF. The CDR3, as DNA: TGCAGTGCTAGAAGGGGGGTCCCCTACAATGAGCAGTTCTTC.

The rearrangement uses TRBV3-1 and TRBJ2-7; unclear D gene. This CDR3 contains 13 residues. Between the trimmed V and J ends, which lost 4 bases and 1 base, there was a span of 8 bases. Germline V gene data show CDR1 as LGHDT and CDR2 as YNNKEL (reference sequence). As DNA, the CDR3 is TGTGCCAGCAGCCCGTCAGCGTCCTACGAGCAGTACTTC. Protein sequence: CASSPSASYEQYF.

This sequence joins TRBV20-1 and TRBJ1-1; tentatively, D is TRBD1 (6 bases). Germline CDR1 DFQATT, CDR2 SNEGSKA (reference sequence). This CDR3 has 12 residues. The V and J ends lost 5 bases and 2 bases respectively, with 9 bases between them. The CDR3 is CSAPRGNTEAFF. CDR3 bases: TGCAGTGCTCCCAGGGGAAACACTGAAGCTTTCTTT.

The chain combines TRBV29-1 with TRBJ2-2; D remains unclear. CDR3 size: 11 residues. V lost 4 bases to trimming and J lost 6 bases, with 6 bases between them. The V gene's germline CDR1 is SQVTM and CDR2 ANQGSEA. The CDR3 sequence is CSVAAAGELFF. Written as DNA, the CDR3 is TGCAGCGTTGCGGCAGCCGGGGAGCTGTTTTTT.

The chain couples TRBV28 to TRBJ2-1; TRBD2 might be the D (6 bases). The CDR3 covers 15 residues. The V gene's germline CDR1 is MDHEN and CDR2 SYDVKM. The V and J ends lost 6 bases and 5 bases respectively, with 17 bases between them. CDR3 nucleotides: TGTGCCAGCAGGGGAAGCCTGGGCGGGGACAATGAGCAGTTCTTC. Protein product: CASRGSLGGDNEQFF.

The chain joins TRBV4-2 to TRBJ2-1; TRBD2 is a possible D gene (6 bases). Per the germline V gene, CDR1 is LGHNA and CDR2 is YNFKEQ. V was trimmed by 4 bases and J by 7 bases, leaving 14 bases between them. The length of the CDR3 is 14 residues. In DNA form, the CDR3 reads TGTGCCAGCAGCCCACCCCCGCGGGGTAATGAGCAGTTCTTC. It specifies CASSPPPRGNEQFF.

The gene calls are TRBV5-1 and TRBJ1-5; 9 bases agree with TRBD1. This CDR3 comprises 16 residues. The germline V gene has CDR1 SGHRS and CDR2 YFSETQ. V lost 0 bases to trimming and J lost 7 bases; unmatched junction nucleotides: 8. The CDR3: CASSLDGTGYNQPQHF. In DNA form, the CDR3 reads TGCGCCAGCAGCTTGGACGGGACAGGGTATAACCAGCCCCAGCATTTT.

The rearrangement links TRBV29-1 to TRBJ2-1; 14 bases match TRBD2. This CDR3 contains 15 residues. With V trimmed by 6 bases and J by 5 bases, 6 bases remained unmatched. The V gene's germline CDR1 is SQVTM and CDR2 ANQGSEA. The CDR3 DNA reads TGCAGCGTGGTCCGGGGACTAGCGGGAGACAATGAGCAGTTCTTC. Encoded protein: CSVVRGLAGDNEQFF.

The chain links TRBV12-3 or TRBV12-4 to TRBJ1-1; D is undetermined. This CDR3 has 14 amino acids. Trimming removed 5 bases from V and 3 bases from J, with 13 bases in between. CDR3: CASSPPGRDTEAFF. The CDR3 bases are TGTGCCAGCAGTCCCCCTGGAAGGGACACTGAAGCTTTCTTT.

This sequence joins TRBV6-2 or TRBV6-3 and TRBJ2-2; D uncertain. Trimming took 5 bases from V and 2 from J, leaving 12 bases between them. The germline gives CDR1 MNHEY, CDR2 SVGEGT. CDR3 size: 15 residues. The CDR3 protein is CASSVLGVNTGELFF. CDR3 nucleotides: TGTGCCAGCAGTGTTCTAGGTGTAAACACCGGGGAGCTGTTTTTT.

The rearrangement joins TRBV30 to TRBJ2-3, with D possibly being TRBD1 (6 bases). This CDR3 spans 15 amino acids. Germline V CDR1 and CDR2: GTSNPN, SVGIG (reference sequence). V shed 2 bases and J shed 6 bases, with 18 bases lying between them. The chain's CDR3 is CAWSNPGAPSDTQYF. The DNA for the CDR3 is TGTGCCTGGAGTAATCCAGGGGCCCCCTCGGATACGCAGTATTTT. The full variable domain, rest sourced from reference TRBV30 and TRBJ2-3, is SQTIHQWPATLVQPVGSPLSLECTVEGTSNPNLYWYRQAAGRGLQLLFYSVGIGQISSEVPQNLSASRPQDRQFILSSKKLLLSDSGFYLCAWSNPGAPSDTQYFGPGTRLTVL.